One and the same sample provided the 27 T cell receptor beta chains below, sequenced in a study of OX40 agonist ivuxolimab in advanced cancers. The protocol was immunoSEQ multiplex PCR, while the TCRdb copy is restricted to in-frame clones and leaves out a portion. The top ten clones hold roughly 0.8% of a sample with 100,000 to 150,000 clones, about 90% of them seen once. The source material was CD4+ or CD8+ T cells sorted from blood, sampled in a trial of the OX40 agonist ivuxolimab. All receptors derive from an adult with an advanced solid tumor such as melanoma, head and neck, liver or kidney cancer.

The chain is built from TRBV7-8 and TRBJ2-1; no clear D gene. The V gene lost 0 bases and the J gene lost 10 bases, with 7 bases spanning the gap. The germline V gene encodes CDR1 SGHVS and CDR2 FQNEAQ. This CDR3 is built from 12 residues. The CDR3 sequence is CASSLALREQFF. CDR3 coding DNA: TGTGCCAGCAGCTTAGCCCTCCGGGAGCAGTTCTTC.

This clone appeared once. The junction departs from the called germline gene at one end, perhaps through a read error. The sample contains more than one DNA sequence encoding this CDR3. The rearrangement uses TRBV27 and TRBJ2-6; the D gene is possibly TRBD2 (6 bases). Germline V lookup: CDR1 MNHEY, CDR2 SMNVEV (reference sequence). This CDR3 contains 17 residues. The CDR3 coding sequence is TGTGCCAGCAGTCGGGTAACGGGAGCTTCTGGGGCCAACGTCCTGACCTTC. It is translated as CASSRVTGASGANVLTF. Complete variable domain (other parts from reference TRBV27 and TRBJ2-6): EAQVTQNPRYLITVTGKKLTVTCSQNMNHEYMSWYRQDPGLGLRQIYYSMNVEVTDKGDVPEGYKVSRKEKRNFPLILESPSPNQTSLYFCASSRVTGASGANVLTFGAGSRLTVL.

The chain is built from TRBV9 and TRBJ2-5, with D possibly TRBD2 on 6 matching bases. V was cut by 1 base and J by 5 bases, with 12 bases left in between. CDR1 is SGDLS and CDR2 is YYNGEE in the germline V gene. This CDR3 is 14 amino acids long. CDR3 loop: CASSVYSGGETQYF. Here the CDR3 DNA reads TGTGCCAGCAGCGTATATAGCGGCGGGGAGACCCAGTACTTC.

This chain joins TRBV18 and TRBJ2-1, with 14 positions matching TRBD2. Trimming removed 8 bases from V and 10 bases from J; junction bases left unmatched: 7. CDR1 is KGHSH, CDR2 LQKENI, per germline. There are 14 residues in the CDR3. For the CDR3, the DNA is TGTGCCAGCCAGGGACTAGCGGGAGACGGAGAGCAGTTCTTC. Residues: CASQGLAGDGEQFF.

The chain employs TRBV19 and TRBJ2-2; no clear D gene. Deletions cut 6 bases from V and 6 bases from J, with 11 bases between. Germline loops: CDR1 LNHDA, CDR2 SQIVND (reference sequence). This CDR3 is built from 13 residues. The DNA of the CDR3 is TGTGCCAGTAGGGACCAAGCCCCCGGGGAGCTGTTTTTT. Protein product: CASRDQAPGELFF. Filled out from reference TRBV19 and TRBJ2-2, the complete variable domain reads DGGITQSPKYLFRKEGQNVTLSCEQNLNHDAMYWYRQDPGQGLRLIYYSQIVNDFQKGDIAEGYSVSREKKESFPLTVTSAQKNPTAFYLCASRDQAPGELFFGEGSRLTVL.

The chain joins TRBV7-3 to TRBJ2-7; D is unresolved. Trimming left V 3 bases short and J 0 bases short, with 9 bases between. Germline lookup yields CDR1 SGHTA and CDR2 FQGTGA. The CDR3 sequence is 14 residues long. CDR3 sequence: CASSFRANSYEQYF. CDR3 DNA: TGTGCCAGCAGCTTCCGGGCAAACTCCTACGAGCAGTACTTC.

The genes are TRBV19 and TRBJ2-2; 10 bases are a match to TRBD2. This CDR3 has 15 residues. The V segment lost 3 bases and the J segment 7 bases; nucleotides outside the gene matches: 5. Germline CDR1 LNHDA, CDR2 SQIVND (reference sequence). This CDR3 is CASSILAGDYGELFF. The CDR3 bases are TGTGCCAGTAGTATCCTAGCGGGAGACTACGGGGAGCTGTTTTTT.

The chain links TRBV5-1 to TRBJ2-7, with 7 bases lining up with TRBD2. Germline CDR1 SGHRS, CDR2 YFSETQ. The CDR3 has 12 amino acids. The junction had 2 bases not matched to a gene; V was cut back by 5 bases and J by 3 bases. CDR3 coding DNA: TGCGCCAGCAGTTGGGGGGGCTACGAGCAGTACTTC. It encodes CASSWGGYEQYF.

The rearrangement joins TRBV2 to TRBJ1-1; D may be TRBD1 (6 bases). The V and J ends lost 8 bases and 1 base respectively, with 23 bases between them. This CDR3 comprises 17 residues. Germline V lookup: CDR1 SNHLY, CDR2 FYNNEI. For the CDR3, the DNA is TGTGCCAGCTTAACCGGGACAAGGGGCCCCGCGAACACTGAAGCTTTCTTT. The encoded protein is CASLTGTRGPANTEAFF.

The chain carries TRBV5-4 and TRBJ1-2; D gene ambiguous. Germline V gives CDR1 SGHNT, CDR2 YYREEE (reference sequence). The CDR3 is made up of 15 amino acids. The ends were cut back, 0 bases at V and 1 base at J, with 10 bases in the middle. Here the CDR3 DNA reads TGTGCCAGCAGCTTGGGAGGAGGGTTTAACTATGGCTACACCTTC. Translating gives CASSLGGGFNYGYTF.

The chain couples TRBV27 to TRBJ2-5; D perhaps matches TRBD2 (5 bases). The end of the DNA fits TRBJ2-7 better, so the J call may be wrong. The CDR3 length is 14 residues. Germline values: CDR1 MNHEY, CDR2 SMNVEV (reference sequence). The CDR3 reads CASSPSGLRAEQYF. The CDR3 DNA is TGTGCCAGCAGTCCGTCAGGACTTCGCGCCGAGCAGTACTTC.

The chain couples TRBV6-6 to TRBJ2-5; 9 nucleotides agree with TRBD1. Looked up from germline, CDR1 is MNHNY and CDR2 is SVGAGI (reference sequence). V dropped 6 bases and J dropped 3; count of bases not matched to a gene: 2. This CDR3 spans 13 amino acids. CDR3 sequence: CASRRTGEETQYF. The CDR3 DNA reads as TGTGCCAGCAGGAGGACAGGGGAAGAGACCCAGTACTTC.

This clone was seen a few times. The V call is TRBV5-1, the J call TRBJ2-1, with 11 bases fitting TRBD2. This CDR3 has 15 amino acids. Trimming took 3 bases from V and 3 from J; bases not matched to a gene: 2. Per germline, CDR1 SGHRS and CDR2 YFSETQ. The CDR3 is CASSWGTSGYNEQFF. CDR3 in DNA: TGCGCCAGCAGCTGGGGGACTAGCGGCTACAATGAGCAGTTCTTC.

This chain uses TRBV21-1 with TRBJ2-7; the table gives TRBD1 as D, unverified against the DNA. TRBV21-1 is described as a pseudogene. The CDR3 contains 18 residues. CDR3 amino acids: CASSKGWQADNRSYEQYF. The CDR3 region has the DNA TGTGCCAGCAGCAAAGGGTGGCAGGCGGACAACCGATCCTACGAGCAGTACTTC.

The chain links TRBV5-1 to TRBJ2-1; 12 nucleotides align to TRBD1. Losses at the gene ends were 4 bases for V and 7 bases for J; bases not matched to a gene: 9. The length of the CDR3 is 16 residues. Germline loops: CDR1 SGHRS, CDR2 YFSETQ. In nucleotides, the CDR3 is TGCGCCAGCAGCGCGGCCGGGACAGGGGGCAAAAATGAGCAGTTCTTC. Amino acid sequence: CASSAAGTGGKNEQFF.

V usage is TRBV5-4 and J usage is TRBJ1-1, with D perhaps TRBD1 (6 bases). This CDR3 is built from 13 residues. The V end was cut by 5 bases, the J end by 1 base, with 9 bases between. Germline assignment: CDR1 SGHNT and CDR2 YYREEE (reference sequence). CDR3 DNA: TGTGCCAGCAGGGGACACTGGAACACTGAAGCTTTCTTT. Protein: CASRGHWNTEAFF.

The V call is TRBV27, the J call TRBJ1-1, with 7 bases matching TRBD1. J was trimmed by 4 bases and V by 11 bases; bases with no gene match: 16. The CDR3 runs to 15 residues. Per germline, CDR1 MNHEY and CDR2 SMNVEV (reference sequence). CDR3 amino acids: CAPPRDSESRTEAFF. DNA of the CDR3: TGTGCCCCCCCCCGGGACAGCGAATCGCGCACTGAAGCTTTCTTT.

The CDR3, as DNA: TGTGCCAGTAGTAATGGACTAGTCTACAATGAGCAGTTCTTC. This codes for CASSNGLVYNEQFF. The chain combines TRBV19 with TRBJ2-1; 7 bases match TRBD2. Germline lookup yields CDR1 LNHDA and CDR2 SQIVND (reference sequence). CDR3 size: 14 residues. J lost 3 bases, V lost 4 bases, and 3 bases had no gene match.

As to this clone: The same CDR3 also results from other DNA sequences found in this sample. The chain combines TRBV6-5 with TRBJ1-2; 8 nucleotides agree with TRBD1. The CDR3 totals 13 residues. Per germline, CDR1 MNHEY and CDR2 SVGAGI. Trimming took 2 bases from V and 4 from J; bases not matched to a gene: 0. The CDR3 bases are TGTGCCAGCAGTTACACAGGGGGCTATGGCTACACCTTC. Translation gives CASSYTGGYGYTF.

The CDR3 is CASSLTVNTEAFF. The CDR3 nucleotides are TGTGCCAGCAGCTTAACCGTGAACACTGAAGCTTTCTTT. V is TRBV7-3 and J is TRBJ1-1; D uncertain. Per germline, CDR1 SGHTA and CDR2 FQGTGA. The V gene lost 0 bases and the J gene lost 0 bases, with 2 bases spanning the gap. The CDR3 runs 13 residues.

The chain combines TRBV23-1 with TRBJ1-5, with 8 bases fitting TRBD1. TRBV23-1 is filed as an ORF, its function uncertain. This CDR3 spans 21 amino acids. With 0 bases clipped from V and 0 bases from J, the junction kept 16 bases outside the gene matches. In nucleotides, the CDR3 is TGCGCCAGCAGTCAATCGGGAAAATTGTCAGGGGGCCCCTATAGCAATCAGCCCCAGCATTTT. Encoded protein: CASSQSGKLSGGPYSNQPQHF.

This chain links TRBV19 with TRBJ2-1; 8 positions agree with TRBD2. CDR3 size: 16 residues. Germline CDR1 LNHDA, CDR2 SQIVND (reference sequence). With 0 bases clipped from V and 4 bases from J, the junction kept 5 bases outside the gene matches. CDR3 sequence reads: CASSIESGRGYNEQFF. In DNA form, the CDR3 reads TGTGCCAGTAGTATAGAAAGCGGGAGAGGTTACAATGAGCAGTTCTTC.

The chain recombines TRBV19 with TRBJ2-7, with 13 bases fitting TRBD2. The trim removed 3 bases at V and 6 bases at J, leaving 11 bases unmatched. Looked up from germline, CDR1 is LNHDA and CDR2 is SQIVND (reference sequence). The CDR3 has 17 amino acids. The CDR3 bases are TGTGCCAGTAGTATGGTACTAGCGGGAGGGTCGAGAGGCGAGCAGTACTTC. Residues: CASSMVLAGGSRGEQYF. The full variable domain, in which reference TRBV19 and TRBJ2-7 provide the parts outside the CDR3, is DGGITQSPKYLFRKEGQNVTLSCEQNLNHDAMYWYRQDPGQGLRLIYYSQIVNDFQKGDIAEGYSVSREKKESFPLTVTSAQKNPTAFYLCASSMVLAGGSRGEQYFGPGTRLTVT.

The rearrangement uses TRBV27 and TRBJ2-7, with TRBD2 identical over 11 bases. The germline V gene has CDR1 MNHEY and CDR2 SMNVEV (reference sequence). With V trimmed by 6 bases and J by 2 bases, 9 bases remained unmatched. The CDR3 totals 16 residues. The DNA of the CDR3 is TGTGCCAGCAGCTACCGGATAGCGGGAGGGACCTACGAGCAGTACTTC. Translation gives CASSYRIAGGTYEQYF.

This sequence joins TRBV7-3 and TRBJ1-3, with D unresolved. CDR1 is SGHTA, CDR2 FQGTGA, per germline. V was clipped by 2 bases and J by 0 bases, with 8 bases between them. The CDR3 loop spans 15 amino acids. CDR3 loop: CASSLDGSSGNTIYF. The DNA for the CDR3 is TGTGCCAGCAGCTTAGACGGTTCCTCTGGAAACACCATATATTTT.

The CDR3 reads CASSHWTSGYTGELFF. DNA for the CDR3: TGTGCCAGCAGTCATTGGACTAGCGGGTACACCGGGGAGCTGTTTTTT. The chain links TRBV7-3 to TRBJ2-2; TRBD2 agrees at 11 bases. This CDR3 is 16 amino acids long. The trim removed 6 bases at V and 3 bases at J, leaving 6 bases unmatched. Germline values: CDR1 SGHTA, CDR2 FQGTGA.

CDR3 sequence: CASSQEEVGGDTQYF. CDR3 nucleotide sequence: TGCGCCAGCAGCCAAGAGGAGGTCGGCGGAGATACGCAGTATTTT. V is TRBV4-1 and J is TRBJ2-3; D is perhaps TRBD2 (5 bases). The CDR3 is made up of 15 amino acids. Germline CDR1 MGHRA, CDR2 YSYEKL. V was pared by 0 bases and J by 5 bases, with 12 bases between.